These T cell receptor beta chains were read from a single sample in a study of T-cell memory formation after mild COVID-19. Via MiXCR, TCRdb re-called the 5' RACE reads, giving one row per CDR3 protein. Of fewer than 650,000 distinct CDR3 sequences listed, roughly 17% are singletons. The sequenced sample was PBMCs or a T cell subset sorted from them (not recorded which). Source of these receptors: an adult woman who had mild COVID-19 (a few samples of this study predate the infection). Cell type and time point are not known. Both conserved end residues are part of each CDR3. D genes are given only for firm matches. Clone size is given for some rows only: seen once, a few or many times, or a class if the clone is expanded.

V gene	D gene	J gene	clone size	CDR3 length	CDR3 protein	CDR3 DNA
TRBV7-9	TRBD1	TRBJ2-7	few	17	CASSLAVRDRVLYEQYF	TGTGCCAGCAGCTTAGCGGTTCGGGACAGGGTGCTGTACGAGCAGTACTTC
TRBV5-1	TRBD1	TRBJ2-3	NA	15	CASSVGTASTDTQYF	TGCGCCAGCAGCGTGGGGACAGCCAGCACAGATACGCAGTATTTT
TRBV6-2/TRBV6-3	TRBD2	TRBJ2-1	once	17	CASSDRGSGRAGDEQFF	TGTGCCAGCAGTGACCGTGGTAGCGGGAGGGCCGGAGATGAGCAGTTCTTC
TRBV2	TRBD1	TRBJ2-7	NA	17	CASRELQPGQGAREQYF	TGTGCCAGCAGAGAATTACAACCGGGACAGGGGGCGCGAGAGCAGTACTTC
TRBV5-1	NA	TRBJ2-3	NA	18	CASSPSPIGASLTDTQYF	TGCGCCAGCAGCCCGAGTCCCATTGGAGCCTCACTCACAGATACGCAGTATTTT
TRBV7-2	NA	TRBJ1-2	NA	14	CASSSFRVGYGYTF	TGTGCCAGCAGCTCGTTTAGGGTAGGCTATGGCTACACCTTC
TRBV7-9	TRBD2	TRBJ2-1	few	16	CASSRSTSGRDNEQFF	TGTGCCAGCAGCCGATCTACTAGCGGGCGAGACAATGAGCAGTTCTTC
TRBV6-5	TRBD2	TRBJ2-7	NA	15	CASSYTTSGRYEQYF	TGTGCCAGCAGTTACACGACTAGCGGGAGGTACGAGCAGTACTTC
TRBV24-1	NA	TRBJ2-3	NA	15	CATSLRGGPLNTQYF	TGTGCCACCAGTCTCCGGGGCGGGCCCTTGAATACGCAGTATTTT
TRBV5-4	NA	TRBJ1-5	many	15	CASLTAVYSNQPQHF	TGTGCCAGTCTTACGGCGGTTTATAGCAATCAGCCCCAGCATTTT
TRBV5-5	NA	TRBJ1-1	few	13	CASQGSLNTEAFF	TGTGCCAGCCAGGGCAGTTTGAACACTGAAGCTTTCTTT
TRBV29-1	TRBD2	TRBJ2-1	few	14	CSVEVAGGPPEQFF	TGCAGCGTTGAAGTAGCGGGAGGGCCACCTGAGCAGTTCTTC
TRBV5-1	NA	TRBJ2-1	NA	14	CASSPLTLWDEQFF	TGCGCCAGCAGCCCACTGACCCTGTGGGATGAGCAGTTCTTC
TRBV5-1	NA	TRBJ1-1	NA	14	CASSAGTGPTEAFF	TGCGCCAGCAGCGCGGGCACCGGACCGACTGAAGCTTTCTTT
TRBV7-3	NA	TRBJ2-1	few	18	CASSLRGFEAKHYNEQFF	TGTGCCAGCAGCTTAAGGGGATTCGAGGCTAAGCACTACAATGAGCAGTTCTTC
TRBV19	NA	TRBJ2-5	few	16	CASSIDLSVTQETQYF	TGTGCCAGTAGTATCGACTTGTCCGTGACCCAAGAGACCCAGTACTTC
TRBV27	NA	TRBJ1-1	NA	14	CASSPGSGVTEAFF	TGTGCCAGCAGCCCCGGGTCGGGGGTCACTGAAGCTTTCTTT
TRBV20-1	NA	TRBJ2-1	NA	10	CSANNNEQFF	TGCAGTGCTAATAACAATGAGCAGTTCTTC
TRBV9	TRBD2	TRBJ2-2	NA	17	CASSVAPSGGPTGELFF	TGTGCCAGCAGCGTAGCTCCTAGCGGGGGGCCCACCGGGGAGCTGTTTTTT
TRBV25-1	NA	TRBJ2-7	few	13	CASTPDNLYEQYF	TGTGCCAGCACTCCCGACAACCTCTACGAGCAGTACTTC
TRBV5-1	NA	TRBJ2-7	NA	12	CASTLHGGEQYF	TGCGCCAGCACCCTTCACGGTGGCGAGCAGTACTTC
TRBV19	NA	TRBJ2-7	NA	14	CASSIARFSYEQYF	TGTGCCAGTAGTATCGCCAGATTCTCCTACGAGCAGTACTTC
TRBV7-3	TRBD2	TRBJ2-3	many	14	CASSLTGGADTQYF	TGTGCCAGCAGCTTAACGGGGGGGGCAGATACGCAGTATTTT
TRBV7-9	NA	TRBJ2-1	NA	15	CASSLGSGFYNEQFF	TGTGCCAGCAGCTTAGGTAGCGGATTTTACAATGAGCAGTTCTTC
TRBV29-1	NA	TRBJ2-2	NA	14	CSVEGQGNTGELFF	TGCAGCGTTGAGGGCCAGGGGAACACCGGGGAGCTGTTTTTT
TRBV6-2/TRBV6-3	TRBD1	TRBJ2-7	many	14	CASRPGTGDGEQYF	TGTGCCAGCAGACCCGGGACAGGGGACGGCGAGCAGTACTTC
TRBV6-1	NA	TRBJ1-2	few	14	CASSIRQTNYGYTF	TGTGCCAGCAGTATCCGACAGACTAACTATGGCTACACCTTC
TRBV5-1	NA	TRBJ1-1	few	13	CASSLALATEAFF	TGCGCCAGCAGCTTGGCCTTGGCGACGGAAGCTTTCTTT
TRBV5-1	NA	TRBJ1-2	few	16	CASSLGAGIANYGYTF	TGCGCCAGCAGCTTGGGGGCAGGGATTGCGAACTATGGCTACACCTTC
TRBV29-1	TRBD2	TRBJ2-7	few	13	CSVGSPGGYEQYF	TGCAGCGTTGGGTCCCCGGGGGGTTACGAGCAGTACTTC
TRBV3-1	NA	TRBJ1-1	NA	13	CASSQVGHTEAFF	TGTGCCAGCAGCCAAGTGGGGCACACTGAAGCTTTCTTT
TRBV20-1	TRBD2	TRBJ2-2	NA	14	CSAASGSNTGELFF	TGCAGTGCAGCTAGCGGGTCGAACACCGGGGAGCTGTTTTTT
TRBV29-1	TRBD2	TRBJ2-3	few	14	CSVSLVAGGTAQYF	TGCAGCGTTTCCCTGGTAGCGGGGGGGACGGCGCAGTATTTT
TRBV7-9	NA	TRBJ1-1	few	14	CASSLNRVATEAFF	TGTGCCAGCAGCTTGAACCGGGTGGCGACTGAAGCTTTCTTT
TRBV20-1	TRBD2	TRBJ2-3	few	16	CSARGRLAGGTDTQYF	TGCAGTGCTAGAGGGAGACTAGCGGGAGGCACAGATACGCAGTATTTT
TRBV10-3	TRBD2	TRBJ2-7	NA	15	CAIRPSGGISYEQYF	TGTGCCATCAGGCCTAGCGGGGGGATCTCCTACGAGCAGTACTTC
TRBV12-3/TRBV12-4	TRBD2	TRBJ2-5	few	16	CASRSSGRPDQGTQYF	TGTGCCAGCAGGTCTAGCGGGAGGCCAGATCAGGGGACCCAGTACTTC
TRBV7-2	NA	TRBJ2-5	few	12	CASSWLQGTQYF	TGTGCCAGCAGCTGGTTACAGGGAACCCAGTACTTC
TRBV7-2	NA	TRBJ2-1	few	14	CASRQDLIYNEQFF	TGTGCCAGCAGACAGGACTTGATATACAATGAGCAGTTCTTC
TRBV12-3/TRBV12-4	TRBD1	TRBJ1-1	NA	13	CASSLGQGTRAFF	TGTGCCAGCAGTCTCGGACAGGGAACGCGAGCTTTCTTT
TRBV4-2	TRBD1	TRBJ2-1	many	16	CASSRDRGLTYNEQFF	TGTGCCAGCAGTAGGGACAGGGGTCTGACCTACAATGAGCAGTTCTTC
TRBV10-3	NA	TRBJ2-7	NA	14	CATTQEGGAYEQYF	TGTGCCACCACTCAGGAAGGGGGGGCCTACGAGCAGTACTTC
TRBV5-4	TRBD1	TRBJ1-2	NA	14	CASSLDRGSGGYTF	TGTGCCAGCAGCTTGGACAGGGGGTCGGGTGGCTACACCTTC
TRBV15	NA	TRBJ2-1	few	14	CATSRDKVGNEQFF	TGTGCCACCAGCAGAGATAAGGTGGGGAATGAGCAGTTCTTC
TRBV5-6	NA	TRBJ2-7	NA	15	CASSLAAEASYEQYF	TGTGCCAGCAGCTTGGCGGCAGAGGCCTCCTACGAGCAGTACTTC
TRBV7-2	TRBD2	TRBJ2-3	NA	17	CASSSWTSGGFTDTQYF	TGTGCCAGCAGCTCCTGGACTAGCGGGGGGTTCACAGATACGCAGTATTTT
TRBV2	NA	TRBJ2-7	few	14	CASSSRDFPGEQYF	TGTGCCAGCAGCAGCCGGGACTTCCCCGGGGAGCAGTACTTC
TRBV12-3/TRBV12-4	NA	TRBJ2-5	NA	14	CASGWTASQETQYF	TGTGCCAGCGGTTGGACAGCCTCCCAAGAGACCCAGTACTTC
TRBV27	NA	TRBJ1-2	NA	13	CASSPTRVYGYTF	TGTGCCAGCAGTCCCACAAGAGTCTATGGCTACACCTTC
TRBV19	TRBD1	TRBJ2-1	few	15	CASNFRDRGLGEQFF	TGTGCCAGTAATTTCCGGGACAGGGGGCTTGGTGAGCAGTTCTTC
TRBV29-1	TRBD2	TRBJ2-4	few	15	CSVVRLAVAKNIQYF	TGCAGCGTTGTCCGACTAGCGGTAGCCAAAAACATTCAGTACTTC
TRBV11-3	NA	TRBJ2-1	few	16	CASSSGGTSSYNEQFF	TGTGCCAGCAGCTCCGGGGGCACGAGCTCCTACAATGAGCAGTTCTTC
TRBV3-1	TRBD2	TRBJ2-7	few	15	CASSQAVAGGYEQYF	TGTGCCAGCAGCCAAGCTGTAGCGGGGGGCTACGAGCAGTACTTC
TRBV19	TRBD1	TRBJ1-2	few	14	CASSILGQDYGYTF	TGTGCCAGTAGTATCCTGGGACAGGATTATGGCTACACCTTC
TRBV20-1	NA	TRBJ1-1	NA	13	CSASPGTNTEAFF	TGCAGTGCTAGCCCGGGAACGAACACTGAAGCTTTCTTT